The present T cell receptor (beta chain) was sequenced within a study of cytotoxic CD8 clonotypes in ibrutinib-treated CLL. Study-level information: The samples contained 260,000 or so productive templates on average. They also contained an average of 94,082 productive rearrangements.

The germline V and J ends were trimmed by 3 bases and 5 bases, with 14 bases remaining between them. Germline CDR1 LNHDA, CDR2 SQIVND (reference sequence). CDR3 length: 14 residues. Overall study results and limits: Clonality climbed at ibrutinib response, then dropped toward baseline at progression.

Generated by immunoSEQ multiplex PCR, the TCRdb table keeps only in-frame clones and is missing some. The sample lists approximately 130,000 clones, around four fifths occurring once. As for this clone: Its antigen remains unknown.

The sequence was obtained from a human donor with chronic lymphocytic leukemia. The sample consisted of PBMCs, taken after 24 months of ibrutinib treatment. V usage is TRBV19 and J usage is TRBJ2-7; possible D gene TRBD1, 5 bases. This CDR3 reads CASSMGHSPDEQYF. For the CDR3, the DNA is TGTGCCAGTAGTATGGGGCATTCCCCGGACGAGCAGTACTTC. Full variable domain (remainder filled in from reference TRBV19 and TRBJ2-7): DGGITQSPKYLFRKEGQNVTLSCEQNLNHDAMYWYRQDPGQGLRLIYYSQIVNDFQKGDIAEGYSVSREKKESFPLTVTSAQKNPTAFYLCASSMGHSPDEQYFGPGTRLTVT.